Listed here are 19 T cell receptor beta chains from one sample, sequenced in a study of cytomegalovirus exposure and HLA in healthy donors. 13 Jbeta primers and 60 Vbeta primers were used for the PCR. The repertoire was sequenced with immunoSEQ multiplex PCR; TCRdb's copy has only in-frame clones and lacks some. Among around 140,000 clones, just under 85% were seen once, and the ten largest hold more than 1.5%. Material for sequencing was PBMCs. The receptors here all came from a woman aged 40-49 years in good health and CMV-seronegative.

The V gene is TRBV6-1, the J gene TRBJ2-7; 12 bases are a match to TRBD2. V trimming: 7 bases; J trimming: 6 bases; junction bases outside the gene matches: 7. This CDR3 has 14 amino acids. CDR1 MNHNS and CDR2 SASEGT come from the germline V gene. The CDR3 nucleotides read TGTGCCAGCACCGACCTAGCGGGAGGGCCCGAGCAGTACTTC. It codes for CASTDLAGGPEQYF.

The rearrangement uses TRBV11-2 and TRBJ2-7; TRBD2 aligns across 8 bases. The CDR3 is 16 residues long. Per germline, CDR1 SGHAT and CDR2 FQNNGV. V lost 5 bases and J lost 0; bases outside the gene matches: 9. The CDR3 spells CASSPIAGSISYEQYF. DNA of the CDR3: TGTGCCAGCAGCCCAATAGCGGGAAGTATCTCCTACGAGCAGTACTTC.

The chain couples TRBV10-3 to TRBJ2-7; 8 bases are shared with TRBD2. The CDR3 is made up of 15 amino acids. The V and J ends lost 2 bases and 5 bases, in that order; junction bases with no gene match: 8. The germline CDR1 and CDR2 sequences are ENHRY and SYGVKD. CDR3 coding DNA: TGTGCCATCAGTGAGCGGGGGGGAGCTGGCGACGAGCAGTACTTC. This encodes CAISERGGAGDEQYF.

The V and J genes are TRBV10-3 and TRBJ1-2, with a possible D match to TRBD1 (6 bases). The V and J ends lost 3 bases and 3 bases respectively, with 11 bases between them. Germline lookup yields CDR1 ENHRY and CDR2 SYGVKD. The CDR3 spans 14 residues. The CDR3 spells CAISDAQGYYGYTF. Here the CDR3 DNA reads TGTGCCATCAGTGACGCACAGGGTTACTATGGCTACACCTTC.

CDR3 loop: CASGLAYSDTQYF. The CDR3 nucleotides read TGTGCCAGCGGACTAGCGTACTCAGATACGCAGTATTTT. This chain connects TRBV4-2 to TRBJ2-3; the match to TRBD2 covers 9 bases. Trimming at V came to 8 bases and at J to 4 bases, leaving 4 bases not matched to a gene. In germline, CDR1 is LGHNA, CDR2 YNFKEQ. The CDR3 is made up of 13 amino acids.

This clone has just a few counts. The chain recombines TRBV2 with TRBJ2-7; TRBD2 aligns across 8 bases. V gave up 10 bases and J gave up 9 bases; unmatched junction bases: 8. This CDR3 is 11 amino acids long. CDR1 is SNHLY, CDR2 FYNNEI, per germline. CDR3: CATTGGGMQYF. For the CDR3, the DNA is TGTGCCACCACGGGGGGGGGTATGCAGTACTTC.

This chain connects TRBV5-1 to TRBJ2-7, with 10 bases matching TRBD1. The CDR3 extends over 15 amino acids. Losses at the gene ends were 3 bases for V and 2 bases for J; bases not matched to a gene: 5. CDR1 and CDR2 from the germline V gene are SGHRS and YFSETQ. The CDR3 coding sequence is TGCGCCAGCAGCTGGGGACAGGGGATTACCTACGAGCAGTACTTC. Encoded protein: CASSWGQGITYEQYF.

The rearrangement joins TRBV6-5 to TRBJ2-7, with 10 bases matching TRBD2. The V and J ends lost 2 bases and 7 bases, in that order; junction bases with no gene match: 11. The CDR3 covers 16 residues. Per germline, CDR1 MNHEY and CDR2 SVGAGI. Here the CDR3 DNA reads TGTGCCAGCAGTTACGCGAAAGCGGGAGGGTCACGGGAGCAGTACTTC. Encoded protein: CASSYAKAGGSREQYF.

As concerns this clone: Additional DNA sequences in this sample encode the identical CDR3. The V and J genes are TRBV7-6 and TRBJ2-1, with 7 bases aligning to TRBD2. The CDR3 loop spans 14 amino acids. V dropped 3 bases and J dropped 4; count of bases not matched to a gene: 3. The germline V gene encodes CDR1 SGHVS and CDR2 FNYEAQ. The CDR3 loop is CASSLSGTYNEQFF. In DNA form, the CDR3 reads TGTGCCAGCAGCTTGAGCGGGACGTACAATGAGCAGTTCTTC.

This chain connects TRBV30 to TRBJ2-1; 11 nucleotides line up with TRBD2. Unmatched junction bases numbered 4, after V lost 4 bases and J lost 2 bases. Germline V CDR1 and CDR2: GTSNPN, SVGIG (reference sequence). The CDR3 runs to 15 residues. CDR3: CAWTASGRPYNEQFF. In DNA form, the CDR3 reads TGTGCCTGGACGGCTAGCGGGAGGCCCTACAATGAGCAGTTCTTC.

The chain carries TRBV7-3 and TRBJ2-7, with D possibly being TRBD2 (5 bases). The CDR3 is 15 amino acids. V lost 5 bases and J 2 bases, leaving 16 bases between the germline ends. In germline, CDR1 is SGHTA, CDR2 FQGTGA. The CDR3 loop reads CASSPTRETAYEQYF. The CDR3 DNA is TGTGCCAGCAGCCCCACCCGGGAAACAGCCTACGAGCAGTACTTC.

The chain combines TRBV5-6 with TRBJ2-1, with 8 bases identical to TRBD1. V was pared by 6 bases and J by 5 bases, with 13 bases of the junction left unmatched. Germline lookup yields CDR1 SGHDT and CDR2 YYEEEE. The CDR3 contains 16 residues. The DNA of the CDR3 is TGTGCCAGCACCCTCAGTGGGGACAGGCTGAACAATGAGCAGTTCTTC. It yields the protein CASTLSGDRLNNEQFF. Variable domain in full (rest from reference TRBV5-6 and TRBJ2-1): DAGVTQSPTHLIKTRGQQVTLRCSPKSGHDTVSWYQQALGQGPQFIFQYYEEEERQRGNFPDRFSGHQFPNYSSELNVNALLLGDSALYLCASTLSGDRLNNEQFFGPGTRLTVL.

The chain carries TRBV7-8 and TRBJ2-3; D might be TRBD1 (5 bases). V lost 5 bases, J lost 6 bases, and 12 bases lay in between. CDR3 size: 13 residues. Per germline, CDR1 SGHVS and CDR2 FQNEAQ. The CDR3 coding sequence is TGTGCCAGCAGCCTTCGGACAATTGATACGCAGTATTTT. It codes for CASSLRTIDTQYF.

This chain uses TRBV28 with TRBJ1-2, with 9 nucleotides matching TRBD1. Germline V lookup: CDR1 MDHEN, CDR2 SYDVKM. The length of the CDR3 is 15 residues. V shed 2 bases, J shed 4 bases, and the junction held 5 bases outside the gene matches. CDR3 residues: CASSLGTGLSYGYTF. CDR3 DNA: TGTGCCAGCAGTTTAGGGACAGGGTTGAGCTATGGCTACACCTTC.

The rearrangement uses TRBV19 and TRBJ2-3; possibly TRBD2 for D (5 bases). The CDR3 loop spans 13 amino acids. The germline V and J ends were trimmed by 9 bases and 1 base, with 11 bases remaining between them. The germline CDR1 and CDR2 sequences are LNHDA and SQIVND (reference sequence). The CDR3 sequence: CASLQRGTDTQYF. CDR3 bases: TGTGCCAGCCTTCAGAGGGGCACAGATACGCAGTATTTT.

The rearrangement uses TRBV4-2 and TRBJ2-2; no definite D call. Germline CDR1 and CDR2: LGHNA and YNFKEQ. The CDR3 consists of 16 residues. V shed 0 bases and J shed 2 bases, with 10 bases lying between them. The CDR3 sequence: CASSQDPGKNTGELFF. The CDR3 DNA follows: TGTGCCAGCAGCCAAGACCCAGGAAAAAACACCGGGGAGCTGTTTTTT.

Comments on this clone: The junction departs from the called germline gene at one end, perhaps through a read error. The V and J genes are TRBV28 and TRBJ2-3; 8 bases fit TRBD2. CDR3 size: 12 residues. Germline V gene data show CDR1 as MDHEN and CDR2 as SYDVKM. CDR3 loop: CASMVASGPRDF. CDR3 bases: TGTGCCAGCATGGTGGCTAGCGGGCCAAGGGATTTT. The variable domain in full, completed from reference TRBV28 and TRBJ2-3, reads DVKVTQSSRYLVKRTGEKVFLECVQDMDHENMFWYRQDPGLGLRLIYFSYDVKMKEKGDIPEGYSVSREKKERFSLILESASTNQTSMYLCASMVASGPRDFGPGTRLTVL.

The genes are TRBV6-5 and TRBJ2-7; 7 nucleotides agree with TRBD1. With V trimmed by 6 bases and J by 2 bases, 4 bases remained unmatched. The CDR3 sequence is 13 residues long. Germline values: CDR1 MNHEY, CDR2 SVGAGI. CDR3 DNA: TGTGCCAGCAGGGGGACAGTAACCTACGAGCAGTACTTC. This encodes CASRGTVTYEQYF.

The chain recombines TRBV30 with TRBJ2-5, with 10 bases fitting TRBD1. Germline V lookup: CDR1 GTSNPN, CDR2 SVGIG (reference sequence). The CDR3 totals 12 residues. The trim removed 5 bases at V and 3 bases at J, leaving 0 bases unmatched. The CDR3 DNA reads TGTGCCTGGGGGACAGGGGAAGAGACCCAGTACTTC. Its protein product is CAWGTGEETQYF. Supplemented by reference TRBV30 and TRBJ2-5, the full variable domain reads SQTIHQWPATLVQPVGSPLSLECTVEGTSNPNLYWYRQAAGRGLQLLFYSVGIGQISSEVPQNLSASRPQDRQFILSSKKLLLSDSGFYLCAWGTGEETQYFGPGTRLLVL.